A selection of T cell receptor beta chains follows, all from one sample in a study of Ad26.COV2.S vaccination and SARS-CoV-2 variants. Here immunoSEQ multiplex PCR was the method, and the copy in TCRdb shows in-frame clones only, minus some. The sample has some 190,000 clones, around 90% seen once. Sequencing was performed on peripheral blood, taken after recovery from COVID-19. The receptor set was obtained from a human donor who had recovered from COVID-19. The CDR3 runs from the conserved cysteine through the conserved F or W. The order of the fields is J gene, V gene, D gene, CDR3 protein. A D gene is named only where the DNA matches it firmly.

TRBJ1-1	TRBV3-1/TRBV3-2	-	CASSLDGGMNTEAFF
TRBJ1-2	TRBV6-4	-	CASSRGTGANYGYTF
TRBJ2-3	TRBV10-3	TRBD2	CAISERLALSTDTQYF
TRBJ2-1	TRBV13	-	CASSPGGWAEQFF
TRBJ2-6	TRBV21-1	-	CASSYNEDSSGANVLTF
TRBJ2-2	TRBV21-1	-	CASSNPRGDTGELFF
TRBJ1-1	TRBV12-3/TRBV12-4	-	CASAEAGTEAFF
TRBJ2-1	TRBV19	-	CASSMSREFDEQFF
TRBJ1-2	TRBV28	-	CASRFPGTAGGYTF
TRBJ2-7	TRBV12-3/TRBV12-4	-	CASSLKRGGEQYF
TRBJ1-4	TRBV19	-	CASSSPRDRVNEKLFF
TRBJ2-1	TRBV7-9	-	CASTYSGSEDEQFF
TRBJ2-5	TRBV19	-	CASSSSRGAVQETQYF
TRBJ1-3	TRBV9	-	CASSVGGRGRVSGNTIYF
TRBJ1-5	TRBV19	TRBD1	CASFIGGSLNQPQHF
TRBJ1-5	TRBV28	-	CASGDQPQHF
TRBJ2-1	TRBV13	TRBD2	CASSSRRTSVHEQFF
TRBJ2-7	TRBV7-8	-	CASSLRLTGTYEQYF
TRBJ2-3	TRBV2	-	CASTGVDTQYF
TRBJ2-2	TRBV6-1	TRBD2	CASSETGTSADTGELFF
TRBJ2-7	TRBV29-1	TRBD1	CSVEGQGINEQYF
TRBJ1-1	TRBV6-5	TRBD1	CASSYLGQGETEAFF
TRBJ2-3	TRBV11-3	TRBD2	CASSPGGGDTQYF
TRBJ1-4	TRBV3-1/TRBV3-2	-	CASTPGGNEKLFF
TRBJ2-1	TRBV7-9	TRBD2	CASSPTTSGRGGEQFF
TRBJ2-3	TRBV9	-	CASSVGSGQTDTQYF
TRBJ2-6	TRBV3-1/TRBV3-2	-	CASSQVGSGLPANPSGANVLTF
TRBJ2-7	TRBV5-1	-	CASSLRGTENEQYF
TRBJ2-5	TRBV9	-	CASSVQGKRETQYF
TRBJ2-5	TRBV11-2	TRBD2	CASSSWGSGETQYF
TRBJ1-3	TRBV28	-	CASSFGGAEGNTIYF
TRBJ2-1	TRBV5-1	-	CASSLARGRGNEQFF
TRBJ1-2	TRBV2	-	CASSVRLGNYGYTF
TRBJ1-2	TRBV27	-	CASSAGYGYTF
TRBJ1-1	TRBV4-1	-	CASSQVGGRRTEAFF
TRBJ2-3	TRBV9	TRBD2	CASRRGGPSDTQYF
TRBJ1-5	TRBV30	-	CAWRRGPNQPQHF
TRBJ1-6	TRBV25-1	TRBD1	CASSSPGTGRGSPLHF
TRBJ1-6	TRBV28	-	CASSSDSYNSPLHF
TRBJ2-1	TRBV7-8	-	CASSLAMTGSYNEQFF